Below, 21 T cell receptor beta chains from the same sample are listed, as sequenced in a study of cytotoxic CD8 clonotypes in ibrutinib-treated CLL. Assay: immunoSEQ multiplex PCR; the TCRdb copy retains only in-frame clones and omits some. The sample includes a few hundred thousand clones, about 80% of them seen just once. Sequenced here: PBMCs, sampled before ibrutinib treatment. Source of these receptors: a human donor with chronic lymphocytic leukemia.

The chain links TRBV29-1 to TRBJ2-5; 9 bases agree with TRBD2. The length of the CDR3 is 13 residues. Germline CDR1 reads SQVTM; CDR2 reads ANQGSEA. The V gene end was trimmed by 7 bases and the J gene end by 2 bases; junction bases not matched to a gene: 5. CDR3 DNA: TGCAGCGCCAGTAGCGGGAGTCAAGAGACCCAGTACTTC. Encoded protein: CSASSGSQETQYF.

The CDR3 DNA is TGTGCCAGTATGGACACTGAAGCTTTCTTT. Translated, it gives CASMDTEAFF. This chain uses TRBV19 with TRBJ1-1; D unresolved. Germline assignment: CDR1 LNHDA and CDR2 SQIVND (reference sequence). V dropped 7 bases and J dropped 3 bases, with 3 bases sitting between them. The CDR3 covers 10 residues. The complete variable domain, with remaining parts taken from reference TRBV19 and TRBJ1-1, reads DGGITQSPKYLFRKEGQNVTLSCEQNLNHDAMYWYRQDPGQGLRLIYYSQIVNDFQKGDIAEGYSVSREKKESFPLTVTSAQKNPTAFYLCASMDTEAFFGQGTRLTVV.

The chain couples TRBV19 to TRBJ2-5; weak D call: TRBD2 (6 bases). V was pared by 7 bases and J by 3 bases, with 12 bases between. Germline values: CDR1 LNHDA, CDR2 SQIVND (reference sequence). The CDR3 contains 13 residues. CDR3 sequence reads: CASNVRREETQYF. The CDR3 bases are TGTGCCAGTAACGTCCGGAGGGAAGAGACCCAGTACTTC.

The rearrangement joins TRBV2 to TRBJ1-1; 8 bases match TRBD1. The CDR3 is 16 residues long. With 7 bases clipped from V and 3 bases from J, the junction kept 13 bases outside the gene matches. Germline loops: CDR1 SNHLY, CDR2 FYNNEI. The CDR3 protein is CASTPYRGGIDTEAFF. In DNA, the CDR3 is TGTGCCAGCACCCCCTACAGGGGGGGAATCGACACTGAAGCTTTCTTT. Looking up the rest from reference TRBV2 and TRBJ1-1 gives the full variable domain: EPEVTQTPSHQVTQMGQEVILRCVPISNHLYFYWYRQILGQKVEFLVSFYNNEISEKSEIFDDQFSVERPDGSNFTLKIRSTKLEDSAMYFCASTPYRGGIDTEAFFGQGTRLTVV.

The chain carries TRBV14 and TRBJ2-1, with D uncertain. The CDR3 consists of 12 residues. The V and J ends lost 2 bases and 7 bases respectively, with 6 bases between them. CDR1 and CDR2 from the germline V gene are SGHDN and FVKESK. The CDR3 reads CASSQRPNEQFF. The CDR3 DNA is TGTGCCAGCAGCCAACGTCCTAATGAGCAGTTCTTC.

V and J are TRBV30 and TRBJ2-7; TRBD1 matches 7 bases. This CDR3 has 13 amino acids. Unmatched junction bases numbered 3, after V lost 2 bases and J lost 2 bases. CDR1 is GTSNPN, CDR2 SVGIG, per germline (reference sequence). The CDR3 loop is CAWSRDSPYEQYF. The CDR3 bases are TGTGCCTGGAGTCGGGACAGCCCCTACGAGCAGTACTTC.

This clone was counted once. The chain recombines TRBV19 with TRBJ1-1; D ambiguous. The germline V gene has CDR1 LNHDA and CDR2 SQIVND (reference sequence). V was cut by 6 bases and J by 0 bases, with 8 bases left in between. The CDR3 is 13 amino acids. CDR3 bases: TGTGCCAGTAGGAGGGATTTGAACACTGAAGCTTTCTTT. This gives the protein CASRRDLNTEAFF.

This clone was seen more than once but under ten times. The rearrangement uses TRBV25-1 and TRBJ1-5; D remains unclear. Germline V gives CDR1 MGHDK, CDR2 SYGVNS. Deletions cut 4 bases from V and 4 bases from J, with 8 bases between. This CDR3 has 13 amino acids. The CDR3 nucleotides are TGTGCCAGCAGTGGGGCGGGAAATCAGCCCCAGCATTTT. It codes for CASSGAGNQPQHF.

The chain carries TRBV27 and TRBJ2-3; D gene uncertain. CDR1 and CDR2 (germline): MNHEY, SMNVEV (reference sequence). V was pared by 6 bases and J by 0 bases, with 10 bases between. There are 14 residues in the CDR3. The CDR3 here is CASSSQESTDTQYF. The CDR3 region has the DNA TGTGCCAGCAGCTCCCAGGAAAGCACAGATACGCAGTATTTT.

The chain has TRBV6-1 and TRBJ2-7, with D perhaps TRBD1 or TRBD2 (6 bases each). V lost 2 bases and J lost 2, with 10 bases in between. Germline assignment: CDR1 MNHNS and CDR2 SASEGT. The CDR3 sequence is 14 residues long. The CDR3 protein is CASSEWGAPYEQYF. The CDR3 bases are TGTGCCAGCAGTGAATGGGGGGCTCCCTACGAGCAGTACTTC.

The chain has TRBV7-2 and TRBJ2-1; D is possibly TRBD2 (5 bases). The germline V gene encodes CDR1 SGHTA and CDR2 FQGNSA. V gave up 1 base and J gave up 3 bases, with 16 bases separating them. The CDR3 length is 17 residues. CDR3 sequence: CASSLEEEPFYYNEQFF. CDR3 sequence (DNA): TGTGCCAGCAGCTTAGAGGAGGAACCATTTTACTACAATGAGCAGTTCTTC.

The CDR3 DNA sequence: TGTGCCACCAGCAGAGGGGCCGCCTGGGAAGCTTTCTTT. Its translation is CATSRGAAWEAFF. The rearrangement links TRBV15 to TRBJ1-1, with no clear D. The germline gives CDR1 LNHNV, CDR2 YYDKDF (reference sequence). V shed 1 base and J shed 8 bases, with 11 bases lying between them. CDR3 length: 13 residues.

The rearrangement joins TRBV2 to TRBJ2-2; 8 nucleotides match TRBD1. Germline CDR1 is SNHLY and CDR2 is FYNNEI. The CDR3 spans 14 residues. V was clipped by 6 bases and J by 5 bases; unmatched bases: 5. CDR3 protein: CASSRGRGTGELFF. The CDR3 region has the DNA TGTGCCAGCAGCAGGGGGCGTGGTACCGGGGAGCTGTTTTTT.

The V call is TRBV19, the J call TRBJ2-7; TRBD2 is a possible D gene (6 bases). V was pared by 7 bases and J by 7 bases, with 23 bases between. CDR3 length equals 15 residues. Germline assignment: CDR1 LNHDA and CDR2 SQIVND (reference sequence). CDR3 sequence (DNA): TGTGCCAGTAACACGGGAGTATTCCCCTTCAGGGAGCAGTACTTC. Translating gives CASNTGVFPFREQYF.

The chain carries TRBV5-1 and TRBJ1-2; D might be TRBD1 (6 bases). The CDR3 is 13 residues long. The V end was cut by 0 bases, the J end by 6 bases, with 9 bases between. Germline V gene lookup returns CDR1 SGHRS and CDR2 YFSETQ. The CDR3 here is CASSLGTDDGYTF. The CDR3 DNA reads TGCGCCAGCAGCTTGGGGACAGACGATGGCTACACCTTC. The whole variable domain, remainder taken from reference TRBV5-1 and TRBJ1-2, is KAGVTQTPRYLIKTRGQQVTLSCSPISGHRSVSWYQQTPGQGLQFLFEYFSETQRNKGNFPGRFSGRQFSNSRSEMNVSTLELGDSALYLCASSLGTDDGYTFGSGTRLTVV.

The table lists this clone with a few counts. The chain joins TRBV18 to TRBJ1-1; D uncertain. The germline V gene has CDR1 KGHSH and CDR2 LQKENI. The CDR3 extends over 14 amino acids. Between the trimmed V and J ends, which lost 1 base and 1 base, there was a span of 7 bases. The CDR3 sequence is CASSPRQTNTEAFF. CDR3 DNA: TGTGCCAGCTCACCACGGCAGACGAACACTGAAGCTTTCTTT.

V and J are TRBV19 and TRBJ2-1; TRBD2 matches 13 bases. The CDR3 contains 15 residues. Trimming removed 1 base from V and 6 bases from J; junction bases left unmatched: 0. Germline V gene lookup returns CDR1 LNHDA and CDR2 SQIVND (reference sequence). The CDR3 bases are TGTGCCAGTAGTATAGGACTAGCGGGAGGCAATGAGCAGTTCTTC. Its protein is CASSIGLAGGNEQFF.

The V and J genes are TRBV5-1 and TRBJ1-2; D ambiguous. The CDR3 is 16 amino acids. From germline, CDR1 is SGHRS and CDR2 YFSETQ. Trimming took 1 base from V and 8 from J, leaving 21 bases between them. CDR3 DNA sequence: TGCGCCAGCAGCTTGTTTCGCCAGTCACCCTATGGGGGCTACACCTTC. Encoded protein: CASSLFRQSPYGGYTF.

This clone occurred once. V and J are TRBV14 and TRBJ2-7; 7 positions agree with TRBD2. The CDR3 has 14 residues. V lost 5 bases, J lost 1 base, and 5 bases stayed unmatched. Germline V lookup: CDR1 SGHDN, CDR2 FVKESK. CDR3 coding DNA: TGTGCCAGCAGCTTGAGCGGGATATCCTACGAGCAGTACTTC. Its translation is CASSLSGISYEQYF.

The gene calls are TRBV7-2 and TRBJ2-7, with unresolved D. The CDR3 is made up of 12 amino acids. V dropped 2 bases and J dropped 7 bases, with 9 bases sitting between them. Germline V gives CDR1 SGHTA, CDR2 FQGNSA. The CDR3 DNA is TGTGCCAGCAGCTTACTAGGGAATGAGCAGTACTTC. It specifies CASSLLGNEQYF.

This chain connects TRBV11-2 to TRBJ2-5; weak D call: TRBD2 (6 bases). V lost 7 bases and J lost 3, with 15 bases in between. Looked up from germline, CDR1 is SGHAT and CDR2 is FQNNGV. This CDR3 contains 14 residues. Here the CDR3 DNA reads TGTGCCAGCATGCTAGCGCCCCTCAAAGAGACCCAGTACTTC. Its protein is CASMLAPLKETQYF.